A selection of T cell receptor beta chains follows, all from one sample in a study of tissue T cells after allogeneic stem cell transplantation. TCRdb's table, derived via immunoSEQ multiplex PCR, lists solely in-frame clones and lacks some. The table lists some 7,000 clones, 60% to 85% of them singletons. Sample: skin, taken at autopsy. The source is a male patient older than 55 with steroid-refractory graft-versus-host disease after an allogeneic stem cell transplant. Part of the T cells may come from the graft donor. The CDR3 runs from the conserved cysteine through the conserved F or W. The D gene is left open where the match is weak. Clone size appears in some rows only: once, few, many, or a class for an expanded clone.

v_call	j_call	d_call	cdr3_length	clone_size	cdr3_aa	cdr3_nt
TRBV28	TRBJ2-1	-	10	-	CASGRNEQFF	TGTGCCAGCGGGCGGAATGAGCAGTTCTTC
TRBV24-1	TRBJ2-2	-	16	-	CATSDLEITNTGELFF	TGTGCCACCAGTGATTTAGAGATTACCAACACCGGGGAGCTGTTTTTT
TRBV10-1	TRBJ2-3	-	15	-	CATVKGVSSTDTQYF	TGCGCCACAGTAAAAGGGGTCTCTAGCACAGATACGCAGTATTTT
TRBV7-9	TRBJ1-4	-	15	-	CASSPWDGPNEKLFF	TGTGCCAGCAGCCCTTGGGACGGCCCTAATGAAAAACTGTTTTTT
TRBV7-2	TRBJ2-7	-	15	-	CASSIIRGYSYEQYF	TGTGCCAGCAGCATTATCAGGGGCTATTCCTACGAGCAGTACTTC
TRBV11-2	TRBJ2-2	TRBD1	16	once	CASSWARGLGTGELFF	TGTGCCAGCAGCTGGGCCAGGGGGCTCGGCACCGGGGAGCTGTTTTTT
TRBV5-6	TRBJ2-7	-	14	-	CASSLGGDLYEQYF	TGTGCCAGCAGCTTGGGAGGAGACCTCTACGAGCAGTACTTC
TRBV11-3	TRBJ2-2	-	17	-	CASSFSDRDLNAGELFF	TGTGCCAGCAGCTTCTCCGACCGGGACCTAAACGCCGGGGAGCTGTTTTTT
TRBV2	TRBJ1-5	-	15	-	CASSAGRRVNQPQHF	TGTGCCAGCAGTGCAGGGAGGAGGGTCAATCAGCCCCAGCATTTT
TRBV11-2	TRBJ1-2	-	13	-	CASSPGLNYGYTF	TGTGCCAGCAGCCCCGGACTAAACTATGGCTACACCTTC
TRBV27	TRBJ2-7	-	14	-	CASSPRDGEYEQYF	TGTGCCAGCAGTCCCCGGGACGGTGAATACGAGCAGTACTTC
TRBV16	TRBJ1-2	-	14	large	CASSQRLTNYGYTF	TGTGCCAGCAGCCAACGGCTTACTAATTATGGCTACACCTTC
TRBV27	TRBJ1-5	-	12	-	CASSIINQPQHF	TGTGCCAGCAGTATTATTAATCAGCCCCAGCATTTT
TRBV19	TRBJ1-2	TRBD1	17	-	CASSPTLGTGGAKGYTF	TGTGCCAGTAGTCCTACTTTAGGGACAGGGGGCGCGAAAGGCTACACCTTC
TRBV4-3	TRBJ2-1	TRBD2	16	-	CASSQVRWGGQSEQFF	TGCGCCAGCAGCCAAGTCCGGTGGGGGGGTCAGAGTGAGCAGTTCTTC
TRBV29-1	TRBJ1-2	TRBD1	13	few	CSVHRGENYGYTF	TGCAGCGTTCACAGGGGAGAGAACTATGGCTACACCTTC
TRBV5-6	TRBJ2-1	-	12	-	CASSLSYNEQFF	TGTGCCAGCAGCTTGTCTTACAATGAGCAGTTCTTC
TRBV27	TRBJ2-7	TRBD1	15	-	CASSLSVTGAEEQYF	TGTGCCAGCAGTTTATCGGTGACAGGGGCGGAGGAGCAGTACTTC
TRBV12-3/TRBV12-4	TRBJ1-1	TRBD1	13	-	CASTGQGMAEAFF	TGTGCCAGCACCGGACAGGGGATGGCTGAAGCTTTCTTT
TRBV21-1	TRBJ1-3	-	16	-	CASSKLGLTSGNTIYF	TGTGCCAGCAGCAAACTCGGGCTCACCTCTGGAAACACCATATATTTT
TRBV19	TRBJ2-6	-	14	-	CASSQGSVANVLTF	TGTGCCAGTAGTCAGGGATCGGTGGCCAACGTCCTGACTTTC
TRBV11-3	TRBJ2-2	-	16	-	CASSPLMGENTGELFF	TGTGCCAGCAGCCCTCTTATGGGGGAGAACACCGGGGAGCTGTTTTTT
TRBV29-1	TRBJ2-6	-	13	once	CSVVISGANVLTF	TGCAGCGTTGTCATCTCTGGGGCCAACGTCCTGACTTTC
TRBV28	TRBJ2-1	TRBD2	15	-	CASTPIAGGPNEQFF	TGTGCCAGCACCCCGATAGCGGGGGGCCCCAATGAGCAGTTCTTC
TRBV19	TRBJ1-1	-	15	-	CASSILPGANTEAFF	TGTGCCAGTAGTATTCTCCCGGGGGCGAACACTGAAGCTTTCTTT
TRBV9	TRBJ2-4	-	15	-	CASSVEGLAKNIQYF	TGTGCCAGCAGCGTAGAAGGACTAGCCAAAAACATTCAGTACTTC